This T cell receptor beta chain was identified in a study of identical twins. Study-level findings and limits: Partly confounded zero-insertion analyses could result from invariant MAIT and iNKT cells. Rather than following the same donors, the conclusions depended on cross-sectional statistical analysis. Insertions ran lower in abundant cord blood beta clonotypes, though not in memory repertoires.

This clonotype was seen a few times. Its antigen is still unknown. CDR1 and CDR2 from the germline V gene are MNHEY and SMNVEV (reference sequence). The V end was cut by 1 base, the J end by 6 bases, with 14 bases between. This CDR3 contains 15 residues. TCRdb re-called the 5' RACE reads with MiXCR, one entry per CDR3 protein. The sample lists hundreds of thousands of distinct CDR3 sequences; roughly an eighth were seen once. These sequences were also reported in another study, on yellow fever vaccine responses in identical twins.

The sequencing sample was made of PBMCs. The TCR comes from a woman younger than 30 in good health. The chain combines TRBV27 with TRBJ2-3; D is possibly TRBD1 (5 bases). The CDR3 bases are TGTGCCAGCAGTTTATTGGGGCCTGACCGTGATACGCAGTATTTT. As protein: CASSLLGPDRDTQYF.